The clone carrying this T cell receptor (beta chain) occurred many times. A much larger clone lies one base from this, so it may be a read error. RNA transcripts served as template for amplifying TCR beta CDR3 sequences. RT-PCR in the first round used HTBI primers; a second-round multiplex PCR followed. MiXCR was run by TCRdb on the multiplex PCR reads, yielding one entry per CDR3 protein. The sample holds around 520,000 distinct CDR3 sequences, 35% to 45% seen once. The data stem from a study of Graves' ophthalmopathy and Graves' hyperthyroidism. CDR1 is DFQATT, CDR2 SNEGSKA, per germline (reference sequence). V lost 0 bases to trimming and J lost 6 bases, with 11 bases between them. The CDR3 is made up of 13 amino acids.

Specimen: peripheral blood or thyroid tissue (not recorded which). This TCR was sampled from an adult man with Graves' hyperthyroidism. J is TRBJ1-1 and V is TRBV20-1; no firm D call. CDR3 sequence: CSARDLEGAEAFF. Here the CDR3 DNA reads TGCAGTGCTAGAGATCTAGAGGGCGCTGAAGCTTTCTTT.